One T cell receptor beta chain is described in this entry. The sample originates from a study of neoadjuvant anti-PD-1 for oral cavity cancer. Time point specified: after neoadjuvant nivolumab, at surgical resection. This CDR3 is 15 amino acids long. Germline V gives CDR1 SGHRS, CDR2 YFSETQ. J lost 5 bases, V lost 2 bases, and 8 bases had no gene match. The method was immunoSEQ multiplex PCR; TCRdb's version includes in-frame clones alone and lacks a portion of them. Altogether approximately 13,000 clones are present, 67% being singletons, with the ten largest covering around 2.9%. The chain recombines TRBV5-1 with TRBJ1-1; 8 nucleotides line up with TRBD1. This sequence originates from a person between 40 and 85 years old with oral cavity squamous cell carcinoma. Source: PBMCs, taken after nivolumab (anti-PD-1) treatment. The CDR3 DNA reads TGCGCCAGCAGCTTTGCAGGGGGCGCGGGAACTGAAGCTTTCTTT. Translating it yields CASSFAGGAGTEAFF.